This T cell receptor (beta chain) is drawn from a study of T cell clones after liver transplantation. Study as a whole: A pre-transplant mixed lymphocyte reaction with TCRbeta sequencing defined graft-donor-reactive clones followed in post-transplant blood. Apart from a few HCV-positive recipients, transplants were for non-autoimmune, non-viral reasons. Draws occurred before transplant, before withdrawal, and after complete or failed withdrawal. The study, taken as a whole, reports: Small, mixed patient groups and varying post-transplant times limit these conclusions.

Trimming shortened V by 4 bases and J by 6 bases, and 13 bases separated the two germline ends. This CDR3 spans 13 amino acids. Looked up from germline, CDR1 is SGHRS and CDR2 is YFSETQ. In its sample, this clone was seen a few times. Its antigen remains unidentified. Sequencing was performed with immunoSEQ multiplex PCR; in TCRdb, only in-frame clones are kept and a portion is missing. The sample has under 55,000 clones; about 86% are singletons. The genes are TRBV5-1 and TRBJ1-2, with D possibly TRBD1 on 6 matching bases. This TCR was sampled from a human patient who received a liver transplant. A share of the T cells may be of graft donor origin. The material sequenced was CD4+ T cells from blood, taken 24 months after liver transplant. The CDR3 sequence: CASSEGVVHGYTF. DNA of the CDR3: TGCGCCAGCAGCGAGGGGGTAGTCCATGGCTACACCTTC.